Each of the 8 T cell receptor beta chains below was sequenced from the same sample in a study of T cell repertoires in cytomegalovirus infection. TCRdb analysed the reads with MiXCR anew, one entry per CDR3 protein. Of 550,000 to 700,000 distinct CDR3 sequences listed, roughly 43% were seen once; the top ten hold 48%. These receptors' antigens are unknown. The source was cultured PBMCs, collected from culture after CMV antigen stimulation. These receptors were taken from a human donor in good health (CMV status not recorded). Some clones in this sample may be carry-over from other donors' samples.

The chain employs TRBV2 and TRBJ1-5, with 9 bases fitting TRBD1. The CDR3 totals 16 residues. With V trimmed by 2 bases and J by 5 bases, 7 bases remained unmatched. Germline V gene lookup returns CDR1 SNHLY and CDR2 FYNNEI. The CDR3 is CASSESGQGRDQPQHF. Here the CDR3 DNA reads TGTGCCAGCAGTGAATCGGGACAGGGTAGGGATCAGCCCCAGCATTTT.

The V gene is TRBV7-2, the J gene TRBJ1-2, with 12 positions matching TRBD1. Trimming at V came to 6 bases and at J to 8 bases, leaving 4 bases not matched to a gene. Germline assignment: CDR1 SGHTA and CDR2 FQGNSA. The CDR3 loop spans 13 amino acids. The CDR3 sequence: CASRVGQGAGYTF. The DNA of the CDR3 is TGTGCCAGCAGGGTGGGACAGGGGGCCGGCTACACCTTC.

CDR3 residues: CASSPAGEANEKLFF. The DNA of the CDR3 is TGTGCCAGCAGCCCAGCGGGGGAGGCTAATGAAAAACTGTTTTTT. The chain combines TRBV7-8 with TRBJ1-4; weak D call: TRBD1 (5 bases). V gave up 5 bases and J gave up 3 bases, with 13 bases separating them. This CDR3 is built from 15 residues. The germline V gene encodes CDR1 SGHVS and CDR2 FQNEAQ.

This clonotype appeared a few times. J is TRBJ2-5 and V is TRBV7-9; 7 bases map to TRBD2. This CDR3 is built from 16 residues. Looked up from germline, CDR1 is SEHNR and CDR2 is FQNEAQ (reference sequence). V was pared by 5 bases and J by 1 base, with 10 bases of the junction left unmatched. CDR3 in DNA: TGTGCCAGCAGCCCCGCGGGAGTGTTAACCCAAGAGACCCAGTACTTC. Translating it yields CASSPAGVLTQETQYF.

The chain joins TRBV19 to TRBJ2-7; 8 bases line up with TRBD1. Trimming removed 4 bases from V and 2 bases from J; junction bases left unmatched: 7. CDR1 is LNHDA and CDR2 is SQIVND in the germline V gene (reference sequence). This CDR3 region has 15 residues. The DNA for the CDR3 is TGTGCCAGTAGTACCTCCGGGACAGGTCCCTACGAGCAGTACTTC. It specifies CASSTSGTGPYEQYF.

The chain links TRBV10-3 to TRBJ1-5; perhaps TRBD1 as D (5 bases). From germline, CDR1 is ENHRY and CDR2 SYGVKD. The CDR3 covers 15 residues. V was cut by 1 base and J by 4 bases, with 11 bases left in between. The CDR3 DNA reads as TGTGCCATCAGTGAGTTTGACAGAGCGAATCAGCCCCAGCATTTT. Translating it yields CAISEFDRANQPQHF.

The chain links TRBV12-3 or TRBV12-4 to TRBJ1-1; D might be TRBD1 (6 bases). CDR3 length: 15 amino acids. Between the trimmed V and J ends, which lost 5 bases and 7 bases, there was a span of 20 bases. CDR3 region: CASSPTRGGWGEAFF. CDR3 in DNA: TGTGCCAGCAGTCCCACGAGAGGGGGTTGGGGTGAAGCTTTCTTT.

The rearrangement uses TRBV2 and TRBJ1-5; no reliable D call. V was shortened by 3 bases and J by 6 bases, with 12 bases between the two germline ends. This CDR3 is built from 14 residues. Germline CDR1 and CDR2: SNHLY and FYNNEI. CDR3 sequence: CASSEEGSVQPQHF. For the CDR3, the DNA is TGTGCCAGCAGTGAGGAGGGCTCGGTTCAGCCCCAGCATTTT.